The 27 T cell receptor beta chains given below trace back to one sample, sequenced in a study of control samples from healthy donors and cancer patients. Profiled with immunoSEQ multiplex PCR; TCRdb holds only in-frame clones, not every one. Seen here are approximately 90,000 clones, roughly nine tenths observed once, and the top ten hold roughly 21%. The sequencing input was blood. The receptors here all came from a man aged 25-40 years in good health.

V gene TRBV5-1 combines with J gene TRBJ2-5; 8 bases agree with TRBD2. Germline V gives CDR1 SGHRS, CDR2 YFSETQ. The V gene end was trimmed by 4 bases and the J gene end by 1 base; junction bases not matched to a gene: 9. CDR3 length: 16 residues. CDR3 coding DNA: TGCGCCAGCAGCGCAGTGGGGCGGGGGGTCCAAGAGACCCAGTACTTC. Translated: CASSAVGRGVQETQYF.

The rearrangement uses TRBV4-1 and TRBJ1-1; the D is unclear. Per germline, CDR1 MGHRA and CDR2 YSYEKL. The V and J ends lost 0 bases and 4 bases respectively, with 6 bases between them. The CDR3 totals 13 residues. The CDR3 region has the DNA TGCGCCAGCAGCCAAGAAATGGGCACTGAAGCTTTCTTT. Residues: CASSQEMGTEAFF.

The chain combines TRBV25-1 with TRBJ1-1; a possible D gene is TRBD1 (5 bases). The V and J ends lost 1 base and 4 bases respectively, with 10 bases between them. Germline values: CDR1 MGHDK, CDR2 SYGVNS. The CDR3 is 14 residues long. CDR3 in amino acids: CASSELGRGTEAFF. The CDR3 DNA reads TGTGCCAGCAGTGAATTGGGAAGGGGCACTGAAGCTTTCTTT.

This sequence joins TRBV7-8 and TRBJ2-5; D uncertain. V lost 5 bases to trimming and J lost 0 bases, with 13 bases between them. Germline lookup yields CDR1 SGHVS and CDR2 FQNEAQ. The CDR3 contains 15 residues. Here the CDR3 reads CASSRPATYQETQYF. The DNA of the CDR3 is TGTGCCAGCAGCCGCCCCGCAACGTACCAAGAGACCCAGTACTTC.

V gene TRBV12-3 or TRBV12-4 combines with J gene TRBJ2-1, with D hard to call. The CDR3 totals 11 residues. Deletions cut 3 bases from V and 7 bases from J, with 4 bases between. As DNA, the CDR3 is TGTGCCAGCAGTTTGGCGAATGAGCAGTTCTTC. Translating it yields CASSLANEQFF.

The CDR3 loop reads CASSGGLVYNEQFF. Here the CDR3 DNA reads TGTGCCAGTAGTGGGGGACTAGTCTACAATGAGCAGTTCTTC. The chain joins TRBV19 to TRBJ2-1; 8 bases map to TRBD2. The CDR3 covers 14 residues. V trimming: 5 bases; J trimming: 3 bases; junction bases outside the gene matches: 3. The V gene's germline CDR1 is LNHDA and CDR2 SQIVND (reference sequence).

The CDR3 nucleotides read TGCAGCGTTTTAGGTCTGGGGTTCACTGAAGCTTTCTTT. Translation: CSVLGLGFTEAFF. This chain links TRBV29-1 with TRBJ1-1; D ambiguous. The CDR3 runs to 13 residues. The germline V gene encodes CDR1 SQVTM and CDR2 ANQGSEA. The V end lost 5 bases, the J end lost 4 bases, and 14 bases lay between the germline ends.

This chain links TRBV7-8 with TRBJ2-2; 9 positions match TRBD2. Germline V lookup: CDR1 SGHVS, CDR2 FQNEAQ. J was trimmed by 0 bases and V by 7 bases; bases with no gene match: 9. The CDR3 totals 17 residues. The CDR3 spells CASNRGSGGSNTGELFF. CDR3 coding DNA: TGTGCCAGCAACCGAGGAAGCGGGGGGTCGAACACCGGGGAGCTGTTTTTT. The full variable domain, in which reference TRBV7-8 and TRBJ2-2 provide the parts outside the CDR3, is GAGVSQSPRYKVAKRGQDVALRCDPISGHVSLFWYQQALGQGPEFLTYFQNEAQLDKSGLPSDRFFAERPEGSVSTLKIQRTQQEDSAVYLCASNRGSGGSNTGELFFGEGSRLTVL.

The chain employs TRBV7-8 and TRBJ2-5, with a tentative D call TRBD2 (6 bases). The germline V gene encodes CDR1 SGHVS and CDR2 FQNEAQ. This CDR3 region has 14 residues. Between the trimmed V and J ends, which lost 3 bases and 4 bases, there was a span of 12 bases. The CDR3 sequence: CASSFTWGGETQYF. DNA of the CDR3: TGTGCCAGCAGCTTTACCTGGGGAGGAGAGACCCAGTACTTC.

CDR3: CASSLHLGGGTIPKTSSYEQYF. CDR3 DNA: TGTGCCAGCAGCCTTCATCTGGGGGGGGGCACGATTCCCAAAACGAGCTCCTACGAGCAGTACTTC. The J gene is TRBJ2-7, the V gene TRBV9, with a tentative D call TRBD2 (7 bases). Trimming removed 4 bases at V and 0 bases at J, with 35 bases between. CDR3 length: 22 amino acids. From germline, CDR1 is SGDLS and CDR2 YYNGEE.

This clone turned up a few times. The chain has TRBV24-1 and TRBJ2-7; 9 bases map to TRBD1. The CDR3 sequence is 14 residues long. J was trimmed by 6 bases and V by 6 bases; bases with no gene match: 8. CDR1 is KGHDR, CDR2 SFDVKD, per germline. CDR3 bases: TGTGCCACCAGTCCTACCGGGACAGGGCGCGAGCAGTACTTC. This encodes CATSPTGTGREQYF.

V gene TRBV5-1 combines with J gene TRBJ2-1; 12 bases map to TRBD2. Germline loops: CDR1 SGHRS, CDR2 YFSETQ. This CDR3 is built from 17 residues. V lost 2 bases and J lost 4; bases outside the gene matches: 7. The CDR3 nucleotides read TGCGCCAGCAGCTTCCTAGCGGGGGGGCCACTGTACAATGAGCAGTTCTTC. Translation gives CASSFLAGGPLYNEQFF.

The chain recombines TRBV19 with TRBJ1-2, with TRBD1 as a possible D gene (5 bases). CDR1 is LNHDA and CDR2 is SQIVND in the germline V gene (reference sequence). The CDR3 contains 13 residues. V was pared by 9 bases and J by 1 base, with 12 bases between. CDR3 nucleotide sequence: TGTGCCAGCGAACCGGGACTTAACTATGGCTACACCTTC. Protein product: CASEPGLNYGYTF. Complete variable domain (other parts from reference TRBV19 and TRBJ1-2): DGGITQSPKYLFRKEGQNVTLSCEQNLNHDAMYWYRQDPGQGLRLIYYSQIVNDFQKGDIAEGYSVSREKKESFPLTVTSAQKNPTAFYLCASEPGLNYGYTFGSGTRLTVV.

As DNA, the CDR3 is TGCAGCGCCACACCGGACACTGAAGCTTTCTTT. Its translation is CSATPDTEAFF. The chain is built from TRBV29-1 and TRBJ1-1; D gene unclear. Germline V gene sequence: CDR1 SQVTM, CDR2 ANQGSEA. This CDR3 region has 11 residues. The V and J ends lost 7 bases and 3 bases respectively, with 9 bases between them.

The chain has TRBV5-5 and TRBJ1-3; TRBD1 might be the D (5 bases). CDR1 is SGHKS and CDR2 is YYEKEE in the germline V gene (reference sequence). The germline V and J ends were trimmed by 4 bases and 3 bases, with 11 bases remaining between them. The CDR3 covers 14 residues. Here the CDR3 reads CASSLTDLGNTIYF. In DNA, the CDR3 is TGTGCCAGCAGCCTGACAGACCTTGGAAACACCATATATTTT.

The J gene is TRBJ2-5, the V gene TRBV5-1; 7 nucleotides align to TRBD2. The junction had 5 bases not matched to a gene; V was cut back by 6 bases and J by 3 bases. Germline V gives CDR1 SGHRS, CDR2 YFSETQ. This CDR3 is 13 amino acids long. The CDR3 loop reads CASTPAGKETQYF. The CDR3 DNA is TGCGCCAGCACACCAGCGGGGAAAGAGACCCAGTACTTC.

This clone was seen just once. The J gene is TRBJ2-5, the V gene TRBV9; D gene ambiguous. Trimming removed 2 bases at V and 5 bases at J, with 10 bases between. The CDR3 extends over 13 amino acids. Germline loops: CDR1 SGDLS, CDR2 YYNGEE. The CDR3 reads CASSVGTRETQYF. CDR3 DNA: TGTGCCAGCAGCGTGGGTACGAGGGAGACCCAGTACTTC.

The V gene is TRBV9, the J gene TRBJ1-3, with D tentatively TRBD1 (5 bases). The V and J ends lost 3 bases and 4 bases respectively, with 14 bases between them. In germline, CDR1 is SGDLS, CDR2 YYNGEE. The CDR3 consists of 15 residues. This CDR3 is CASSAGGGKGNTIYF. Here the CDR3 DNA reads TGTGCCAGCAGCGCAGGTGGGGGGAAGGGAAACACCATATATTTT.

As concerns this clone: A much more abundant neighbour one base away suggests this may be a read error. CDR3 loop: CASSLNSNQPQHF. CDR3 sequence (DNA): TGTGCCAGCAGCTTAAACAGCAATCAGCCCCAGCATTTT. The chain carries TRBV7-3 and TRBJ1-5, with no clear D. CDR1 SGHTA and CDR2 FQGTGA come from the germline V gene. This CDR3 region has 13 residues. Between the trimmed V and J ends, which lost 1 base and 1 base, there was a span of 2 bases.

V gene TRBV7-2 combines with J gene TRBJ1-5; possible D gene TRBD1, 5 bases. Germline CDR1 is SGHTA and CDR2 is FQGNSA. The CDR3 runs to 14 residues. With 4 bases removed from V and 6 bases from J, the gap between germline ends came to 13 bases. The CDR3 sequence is CASSWAGLGQPQHF. CDR3 sequence (DNA): TGTGCCAGCAGCTGGGCAGGGTTAGGTCAGCCCCAGCATTTT.

The chain has TRBV5-6 and TRBJ1-1, with D unclear. The CDR3 is 13 residues long. V lost 1 base, J lost 1 base, and 5 bases lay in between. Germline V gene data show CDR1 as SGHDT and CDR2 as YYEEEE. For the CDR3, the DNA is TGTGCCAGCAGCTTGCGCGGGAACACTGAAGCTTTCTTT. Translation: CASSLRGNTEAFF.

The J gene is TRBJ1-2, the V gene TRBV5-1; 12 nucleotides align to TRBD1. V was pared by 2 bases and J by 6 bases, with 5 bases of the junction left unmatched. The V gene's germline CDR1 is SGHRS and CDR2 YFSETQ. This CDR3 is 15 amino acids long. The CDR3 sequence: CASSLGTGGADGYTF. The DNA for the CDR3 is TGCGCCAGCAGCTTAGGGACAGGGGGCGCAGATGGCTACACCTTC.

The V and J genes are TRBV5-1 and TRBJ2-1; D possibly corresponds to TRBD2 (6 bases). Germline V gene lookup returns CDR1 SGHRS and CDR2 YFSETQ. The CDR3 contains 15 residues. V shed 0 bases and J shed 12 bases, with 19 bases lying between them. Written as DNA, the CDR3 is TGCGCCAGCAGCTTGGAGTTAGGACTACGGCGCAGGCAGTTCTTC. This gives the protein CASSLELGLRRRQFF.

The rearrangement joins TRBV7-6 to TRBJ2-3; tentative D call: TRBD2 (6 bases). The CDR3 is made up of 16 amino acids. Trimming shortened V by 4 bases and J by 0 bases, and 14 bases separated the two germline ends. Germline assignment: CDR1 SGHVS and CDR2 FNYEAQ. CDR3 in DNA: TGTGCCAGCAGCTGGGGGACTCGTGCTAGCACAGATACGCAGTATTTT. It translates to CASSWGTRASTDTQYF.

The rearrangement joins TRBV6-1 to TRBJ1-4, with 9 bases aligning to TRBD1. V lost 4 bases to trimming and J lost 4 bases; unmatched junction nucleotides: 7. Germline assignment: CDR1 MNHNS and CDR2 SASEGT. The CDR3 length is 16 residues. CDR3 in DNA: TGTGCCAGCAGTGCCGGGGACAGGGTGATTAATGAAAAACTGTTTTTT. This codes for CASSAGDRVINEKLFF.

The V and J genes are TRBV11-3 and TRBJ2-5, with 11 bases aligning to TRBD2. The CDR3 loop spans 16 amino acids. V shed 5 bases, J shed 5 bases, and the junction held 10 bases outside the gene matches. Germline values: CDR1 SGHNT, CDR2 YENEEA. For the CDR3, the DNA is TGTGCCAGCAGCCCCTCCCCTTCTAGCGGGGGGGAGACCCAGTACTTC. Protein: CASSPSPSSGGETQYF.

In its sample, this clone was seen a few times. The rearrangement links TRBV27 to TRBJ2-5, with D perhaps given as TRBD1 or TRBD2 (5 bases each). Trimming left V 5 bases short and J 0 bases short, with 16 bases between. CDR3 length: 16 residues. Germline loops: CDR1 MNHEY, CDR2 SMNVEV (reference sequence). CDR3 sequence reads: CASSNRPGTDQETQYF. The CDR3 bases are TGTGCCAGCAGTAACAGACCCGGGACCGACCAAGAGACCCAGTACTTC.